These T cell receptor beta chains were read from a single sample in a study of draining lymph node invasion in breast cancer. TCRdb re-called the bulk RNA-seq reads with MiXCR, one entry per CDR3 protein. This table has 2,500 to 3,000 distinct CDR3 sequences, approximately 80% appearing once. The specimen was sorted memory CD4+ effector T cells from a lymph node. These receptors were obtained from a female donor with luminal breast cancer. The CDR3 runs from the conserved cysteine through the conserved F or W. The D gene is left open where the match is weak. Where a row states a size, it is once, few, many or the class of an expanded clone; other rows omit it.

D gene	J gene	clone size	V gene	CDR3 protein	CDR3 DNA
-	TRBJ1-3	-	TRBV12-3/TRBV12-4	CASSFWGTGNTIYF	TGTGCCAGCAGTTTCTGGGGGACTGGAAACACCATATATTTT
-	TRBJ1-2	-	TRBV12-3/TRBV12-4	CASSLVPGSYGYTF	TGTGCCAGCAGTTTAGTCCCAGGGAGCTATGGCTACACCTTC
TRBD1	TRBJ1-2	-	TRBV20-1	CSARDRGDRGGYTF	TGCAGTGCTAGGGACAGGGGGGACCGAGGTGGCTACACCTTC
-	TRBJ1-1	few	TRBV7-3	CASSLGTAGTEAFF	TGTGCCAGCAGCTTAGGGACCGCGGGCACTGAAGCTTTCTTT
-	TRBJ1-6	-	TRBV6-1	CASTDGSSYNSPLHF	TGTGCCAGCACAGACGGGAGCTCCTATAATTCACCCCTCCACTTT
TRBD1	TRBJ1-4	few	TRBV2	CASRPGQVGEKLFF	TGTGCCAGCAGGCCGGGACAGGTCGGTGAAAAACTGTTTTTT
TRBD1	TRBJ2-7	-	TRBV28	CASSPPGTGSSYEQYF	TGTGCCAGCAGTCCCCCGGGGACAGGATCCTCCTACGAGCAGTACTTC
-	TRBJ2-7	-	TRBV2	CASSGGELSYEQYF	TGTGCCAGCAGTGGAGGAGAGTTATCCTACGAGCAGTACTTC
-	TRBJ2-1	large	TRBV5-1	CASSEDGSPYNEQFF	TGCGCCAGCAGCGAAGATGGGAGTCCCTACAATGAGCAGTTCTTC
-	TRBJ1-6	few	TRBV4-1	CASSPRNRANSPLHF	TGCGCCAGCAGCCCGCGAAATAGGGCGAACTCACCCCTCCACTTT
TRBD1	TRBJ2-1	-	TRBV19	CASSLLDRVNNEQFF	TGTGCCAGTAGTCTCCTCGACAGGGTGAACAATGAGCAGTTCTTC
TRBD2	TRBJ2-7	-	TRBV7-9	CASSRGLVGEQYF	TGTGCCAGCAGCCGAGGACTAGTCGGCGAGCAGTACTTC
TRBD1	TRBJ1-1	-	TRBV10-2	CASQQGMNTEAFF	TGCGCCAGCCAACAGGGGATGAACACTGAAGCTTTCTTT
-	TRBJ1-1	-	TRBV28	CASSFPTRAEAFF	TGTGCCAGCAGTTTCCCCACTCGGGCTGAAGCTTTCTTT
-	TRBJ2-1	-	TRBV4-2	CASSQVPPSEGFGEQFF	TGTGCCAGCAGCCAAGTCCCTCCCTCAGAAGGGTTCGGTGAGCAGTTCTTC
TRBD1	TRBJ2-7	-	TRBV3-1	CASSLQGRREQYF	TGTGCCAGCAGCCTACAGGGGCGTCGCGAGCAGTACTTC
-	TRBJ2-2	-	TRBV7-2	CASSLGRGPRTGELFF	TGTGCCAGCAGCTTAGGGAGGGGGCCGCGGACCGGGGAGCTGTTTTTT
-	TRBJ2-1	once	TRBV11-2	CASSLGSPEQFF	TGTGCCAGCAGCTTAGGATCACCCGAGCAGTTCTTC
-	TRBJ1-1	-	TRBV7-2	CASSLRRSTEAFF	TGTGCCAGCAGCTTACGTCGGAGCACTGAAGCTTTCTTT
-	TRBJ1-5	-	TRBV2	CASSERTADQPQHF	TGTGCCAGCAGTGAAAGGACAGCGGATCAGCCCCAGCATTTT
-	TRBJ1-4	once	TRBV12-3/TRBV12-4	CASRTGGEEKLFF	TGTGCCAGCAGGACGGGGGGGGAGGAAAAACTGTTTTTT
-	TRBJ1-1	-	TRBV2	CASSEQGRRNTEAFF	TGTGCCAGCAGTGAACAGGGACGGAGGAACACTGAAGCTTTCTTT
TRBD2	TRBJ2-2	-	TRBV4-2	CASSQDLGGAPTGELFF	TGTGCCAGCAGCCAAGATCTCGGGGGGGCCCCTACCGGGGAGCTGTTTTTT
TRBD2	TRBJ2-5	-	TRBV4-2	CASSRAGGPPQGTQYF	TGTGCCAGCAGCCGGGCGGGGGGGCCCCCGCAGGGGACCCAGTACTTC
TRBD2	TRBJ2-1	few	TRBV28	CASSTGLAGGLGNEQFF	TGTGCCAGCAGTACGGGACTAGCGGGAGGGCTGGGAAATGAGCAGTTCTTC
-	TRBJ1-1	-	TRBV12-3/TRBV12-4	CASSLGIVGFGEAAFF	TGTGCCAGCAGTTTAGGTATAGTTGGGTTCGGGGAGGCAGCTTTCTTT
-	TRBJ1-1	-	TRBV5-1	CASSGDGSDPEAFF	TGCGCCAGCAGCGGCGATGGGAGTGACCCTGAAGCTTTCTTT
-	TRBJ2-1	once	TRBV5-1	CATGSSYNEQFF	TGCGCCACAGGGAGCTCCTACAATGAGCAGTTCTTC
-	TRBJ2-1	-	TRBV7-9	CASSLTTEDEFF	TGTGCCAGCAGTTTAACCACAGAGGACGAGTTCTTC
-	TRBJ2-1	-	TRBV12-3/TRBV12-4	CASSIQRNNEQFF	TGTGCCAGCAGTATCCAGCGTAACAATGAGCAGTTCTTC
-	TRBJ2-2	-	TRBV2	CASSEVPAGELFF	TGTGCCAGCAGTGAAGTACCCGCCGGGGAGCTGTTTTTT
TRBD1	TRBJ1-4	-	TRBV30	CAWRAGQATNEKLFF	TGTGCCTGGAGGGCAGGACAGGCAACTAATGAAAAACTGTTTTTT
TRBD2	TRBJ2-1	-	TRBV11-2	CASRGTSGRHNEQFF	TGTGCCAGCAGAGGGACTAGCGGGAGACACAATGAGCAGTTCTTC
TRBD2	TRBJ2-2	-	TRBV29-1	CSVAASGSIGGELFF	TGCAGCGTTGCGGCTAGCGGGAGCATAGGCGGGGAGCTGTTTTTT
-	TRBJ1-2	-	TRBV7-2	CASSFFVGGYTF	TGTGCCAGCAGCTTTTTTGTGGGTGGCTACACCTTC
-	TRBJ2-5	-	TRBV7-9	CASSLADGGTQYF	TGTGCCAGCAGCTTAGCGGACGGGGGGACCCAGTACTTC
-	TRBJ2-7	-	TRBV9	CASSSRSSSYEQYF	TGTGCCAGCAGCTCTCGATCCAGCTCCTACGAGCAGTACTTC
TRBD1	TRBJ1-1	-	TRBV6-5	CASSYADRVNTEAFF	TGTGCCAGCAGTTACGCTGACAGGGTGAACACTGAAGCTTTCTTT
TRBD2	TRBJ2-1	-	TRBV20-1	CSAGRADIPNNEQFF	TGCAGTGCCGGGAGGGCAGATATTCCCAACAATGAGCAGTTCTTC
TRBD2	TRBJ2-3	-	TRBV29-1	CSVAASGGLNTQYF	TGCAGCGTTGCGGCTAGCGGGGGGTTGAATACGCAGTATTTT
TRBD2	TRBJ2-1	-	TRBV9	CASSVGGGSYNEQFF	TGTGCCAGCAGCGTAGGGGGGGGCTCCTACAATGAGCAGTTCTTC
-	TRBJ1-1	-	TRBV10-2	CASSGGNTEAFF	TGCGCCAGCAGTGGGGGGAACACTGAAGCTTTCTTT
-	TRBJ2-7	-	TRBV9	CASSVGDTSYEQYF	TGTGCCAGCAGCGTAGGGGACACCTCCTACGAGCAGTACTTC
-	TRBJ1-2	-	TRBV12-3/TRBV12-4	CASSLGQLYGYTF	TGTGCCAGCAGCCTAGGACAGCTCTATGGCTACACCTTC
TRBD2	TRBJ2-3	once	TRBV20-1	CSAESGTPGDTQYF	TGCAGTGCTGAAAGCGGGACTCCGGGAGATACGCAGTATTTT
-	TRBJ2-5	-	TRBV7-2	CASSSSGHPETQYF	TGTGCCAGCAGCTCTTCGGGACACCCTGAGACCCAGTACTTC
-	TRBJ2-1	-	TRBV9	CASSVGTTNEQFF	TGTGCCAGCAGCGTAGGGACCACCAATGAGCAGTTCTTC
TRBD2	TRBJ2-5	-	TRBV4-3	CASSPTLAGGQKTQYF	TGCGCCAGCAGCCCGACACTAGCGGGAGGGCAAAAGACCCAGTACTTC
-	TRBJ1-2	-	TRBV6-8	CASSPSPGHGYTF	TGTGCCAGCAGCCCAAGCCCCGGGCATGGCTACACCTTC
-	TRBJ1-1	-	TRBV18	CASSARGANTEAFF	TGTGCCAGCTCAGCCCGGGGAGCGAACACTGAAGCTTTCTTT
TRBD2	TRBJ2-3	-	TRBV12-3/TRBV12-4	CASSLSLAGGRNTQYF	TGTGCCAGCAGTTTATCCCTAGCGGGGGGGCGGAATACGCAGTATTTT
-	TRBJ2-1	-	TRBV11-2	CASSLDPGNEQFF	TGTGCCAGCAGCTTAGACCCCGGCAATGAGCAGTTCTTC
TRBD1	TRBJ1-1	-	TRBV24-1	CATRASGQVGTEAFF	TGTGCCACCAGAGCCTCCGGACAGGTGGGCACTGAAGCTTTCTTT